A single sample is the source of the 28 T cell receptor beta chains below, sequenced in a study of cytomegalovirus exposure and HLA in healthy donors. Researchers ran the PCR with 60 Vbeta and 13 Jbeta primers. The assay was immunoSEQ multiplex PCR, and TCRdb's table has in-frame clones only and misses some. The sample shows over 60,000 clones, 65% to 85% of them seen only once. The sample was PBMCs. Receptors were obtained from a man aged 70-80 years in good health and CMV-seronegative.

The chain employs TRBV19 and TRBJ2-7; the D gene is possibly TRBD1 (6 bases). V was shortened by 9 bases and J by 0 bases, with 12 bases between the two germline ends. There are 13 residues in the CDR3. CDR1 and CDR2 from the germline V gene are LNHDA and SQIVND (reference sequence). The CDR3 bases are TGTGCCAGCACCAGGGGCCCCTCCTACGAGCAGTACTTC. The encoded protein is CASTRGPSYEQYF.

CDR3 loop: CASSLFQGSGNTIYF. The CDR3 DNA reads TGTGCCAGCAGTTTATTCCAGGGATCTGGAAACACCATATATTTT. The chain links TRBV27 to TRBJ1-3; a weak D match, TRBD1 (5 bases). The V and J ends lost 1 base and 1 base respectively, with 8 bases between them. CDR1 MNHEY and CDR2 SMNVEV come from the germline V gene (reference sequence). The CDR3 length is 15 residues.

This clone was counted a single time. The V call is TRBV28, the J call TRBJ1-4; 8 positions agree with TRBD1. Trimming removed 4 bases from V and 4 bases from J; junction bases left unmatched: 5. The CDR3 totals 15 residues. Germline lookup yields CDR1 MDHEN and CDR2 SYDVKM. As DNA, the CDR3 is TGTGCCAGCAGTTACCCGACAGGGGTTAATGAAAAACTGTTTTTT. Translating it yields CASSYPTGVNEKLFF.

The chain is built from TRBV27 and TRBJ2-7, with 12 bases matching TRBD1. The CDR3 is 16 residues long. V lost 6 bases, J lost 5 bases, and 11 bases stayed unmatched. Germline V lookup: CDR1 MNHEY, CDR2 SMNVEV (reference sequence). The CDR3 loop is CASRGDRGRSRHEQYF. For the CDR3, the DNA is TGTGCCAGCAGGGGGGACAGGGGGCGTTCTCGCCACGAGCAGTACTTC.

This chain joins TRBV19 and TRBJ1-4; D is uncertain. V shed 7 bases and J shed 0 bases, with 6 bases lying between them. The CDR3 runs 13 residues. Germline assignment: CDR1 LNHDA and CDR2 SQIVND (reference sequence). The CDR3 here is CASKDSTNEKLFF. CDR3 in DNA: TGTGCCAGTAAGGACTCAACTAATGAAAAACTGTTTTTT.

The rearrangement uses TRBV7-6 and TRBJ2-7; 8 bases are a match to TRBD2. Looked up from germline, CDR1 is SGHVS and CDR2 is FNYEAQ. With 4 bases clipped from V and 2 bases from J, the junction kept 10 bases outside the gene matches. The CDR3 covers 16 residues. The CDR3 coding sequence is TGTGCCAGCAGCTCAGCCTCCAGCGGGGGCACCTACGAGCAGTACTTC. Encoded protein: CASSSASSGGTYEQYF.

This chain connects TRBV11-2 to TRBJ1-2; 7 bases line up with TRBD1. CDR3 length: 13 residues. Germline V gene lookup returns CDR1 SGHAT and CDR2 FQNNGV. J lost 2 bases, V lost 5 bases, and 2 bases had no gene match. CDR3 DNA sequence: TGTGCCAGCAGCCGGGACAGCAACTATGGCTACACCTTC. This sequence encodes CASSRDSNYGYTF.

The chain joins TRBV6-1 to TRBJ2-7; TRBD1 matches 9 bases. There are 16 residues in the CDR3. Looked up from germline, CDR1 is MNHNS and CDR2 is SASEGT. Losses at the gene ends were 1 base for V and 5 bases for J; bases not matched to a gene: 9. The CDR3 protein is CASSEVGTGSSDEQYF. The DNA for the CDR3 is TGTGCCAGCAGTGAAGTGGGGACAGGGAGCAGCGACGAGCAGTACTTC.

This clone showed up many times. As DNA, the CDR3 is TGTGCCAGCAGAGACTCAGGGTGGGATGAAAAACTGTTTTTT. Amino acid sequence: CASRDSGWDEKLFF. This chain connects TRBV6-5 to TRBJ1-4, with a possible D match to TRBD1 (5 bases). V was pared by 6 bases and J by 6 bases, with 14 bases between. The CDR3 is 14 amino acids. Per germline, CDR1 MNHEY and CDR2 SVGAGI.

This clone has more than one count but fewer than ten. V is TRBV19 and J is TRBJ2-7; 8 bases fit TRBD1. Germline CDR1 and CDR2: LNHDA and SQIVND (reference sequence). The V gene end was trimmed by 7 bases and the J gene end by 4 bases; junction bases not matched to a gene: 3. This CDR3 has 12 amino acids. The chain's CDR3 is CASTGGEYEQYF. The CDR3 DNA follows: TGTGCCAGTACAGGGGGCGAGTACGAGCAGTACTTC.

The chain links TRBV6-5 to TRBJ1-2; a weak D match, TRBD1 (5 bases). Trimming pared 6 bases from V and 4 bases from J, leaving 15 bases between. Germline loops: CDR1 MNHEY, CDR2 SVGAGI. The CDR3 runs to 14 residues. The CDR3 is CASSPLAQGYGYTF. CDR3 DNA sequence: TGTGCCAGCAGCCCTTTGGCGCAGGGCTATGGCTACACCTTC.

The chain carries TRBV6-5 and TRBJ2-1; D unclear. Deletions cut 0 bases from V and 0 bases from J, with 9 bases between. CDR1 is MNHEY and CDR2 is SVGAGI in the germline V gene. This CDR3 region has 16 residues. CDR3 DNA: TGTGCCAGCAGTTACTCCCGGGTCAGCTCCTACAATGAGCAGTTCTTC. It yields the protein CASSYSRVSSYNEQFF.

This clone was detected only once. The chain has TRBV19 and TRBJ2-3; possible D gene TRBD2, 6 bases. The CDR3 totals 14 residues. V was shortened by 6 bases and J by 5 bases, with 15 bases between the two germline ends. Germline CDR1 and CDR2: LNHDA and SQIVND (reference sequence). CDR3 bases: TGTGCCAGTAGCCCCTCGGGGGTTGGAGATACGCAGTATTTT. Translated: CASSPSGVGDTQYF.

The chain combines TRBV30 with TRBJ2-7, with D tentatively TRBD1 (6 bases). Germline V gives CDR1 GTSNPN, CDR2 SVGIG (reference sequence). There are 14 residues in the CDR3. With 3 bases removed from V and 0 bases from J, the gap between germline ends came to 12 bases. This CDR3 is CAWRLQGYSYEQYF. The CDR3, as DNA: TGTGCCTGGAGACTACAGGGATACTCCTACGAGCAGTACTTC.

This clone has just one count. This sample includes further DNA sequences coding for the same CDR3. The CDR3 protein is CASSSSSNYGYTF. The CDR3 bases are TGCGCCAGCAGCTCTTCGAGTAACTATGGCTACACCTTC. This chain connects TRBV5-1 to TRBJ1-2, with D hard to call. The CDR3 runs 13 residues. V was shortened by 3 bases and J by 1 base, with 7 bases between the two germline ends. CDR1 SGHRS and CDR2 YFSETQ come from the germline V gene.

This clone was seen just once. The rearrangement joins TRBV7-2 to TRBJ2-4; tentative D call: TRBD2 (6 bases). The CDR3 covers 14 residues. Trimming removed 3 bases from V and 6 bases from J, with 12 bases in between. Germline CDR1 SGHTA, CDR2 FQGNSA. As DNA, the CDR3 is TGTGCCAGCAGCTTGGAGGGGATGTCAAACATTCAGTACTTC. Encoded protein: CASSLEGMSNIQYF.

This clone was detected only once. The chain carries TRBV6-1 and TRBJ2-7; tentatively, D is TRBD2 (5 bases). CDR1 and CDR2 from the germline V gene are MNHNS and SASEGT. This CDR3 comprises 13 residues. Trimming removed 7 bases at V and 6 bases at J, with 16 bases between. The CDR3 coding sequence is TGTGCCAGCACCCCGGACTGGTTCAGCGAGCAGTACTTC. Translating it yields CASTPDWFSEQYF.

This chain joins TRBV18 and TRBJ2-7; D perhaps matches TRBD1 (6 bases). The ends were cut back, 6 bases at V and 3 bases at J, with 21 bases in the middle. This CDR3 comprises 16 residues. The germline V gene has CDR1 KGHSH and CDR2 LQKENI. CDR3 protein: CASSLTSSGAFYEQYF. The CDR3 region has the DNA TGTGCCAGCTCTCTAACCAGTTCAGGGGCCTTCTACGAGCAGTACTTC.

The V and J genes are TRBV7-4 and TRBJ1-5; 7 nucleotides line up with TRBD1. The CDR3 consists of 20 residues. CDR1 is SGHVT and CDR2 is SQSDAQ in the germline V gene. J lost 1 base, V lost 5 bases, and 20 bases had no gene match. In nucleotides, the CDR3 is TGTGCCAGCAGCCACACTCTCGTCCCGGGACAGCGAGAGAGCAATCAGCCCCAGCATTTT. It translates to CASSHTLVPGQRESNQPQHF.

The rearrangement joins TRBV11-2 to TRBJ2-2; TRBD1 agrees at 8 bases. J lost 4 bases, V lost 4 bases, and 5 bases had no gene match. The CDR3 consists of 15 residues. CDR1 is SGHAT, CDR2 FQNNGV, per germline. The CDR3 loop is CASSSQGGGTGELFF. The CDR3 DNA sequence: TGTGCCAGCAGCTCACAGGGGGGAGGCACCGGGGAGCTGTTTTTT.

CDR3 nucleotides: TGCGCCAGCAGTGAGAGTACCGACAGGGGTCGATTCTTT. Translated, it gives CASSESTDRGRFF. This sequence joins TRBV10-1 and TRBJ1-1, with 8 bases that match TRBD1. CDR3 length: 13 residues. The junction had 10 bases not matched to a gene; V was cut back by 2 bases and J by 14 bases. CDR1 and CDR2 from the germline V gene are WNHNN and SYGVQD (reference sequence).

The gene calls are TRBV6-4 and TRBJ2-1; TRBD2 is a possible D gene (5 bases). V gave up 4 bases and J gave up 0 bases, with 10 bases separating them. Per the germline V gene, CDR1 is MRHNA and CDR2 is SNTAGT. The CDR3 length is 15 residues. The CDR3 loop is CASSVSGNSYNEQFF. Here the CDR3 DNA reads TGTGCCAGCAGTGTTTCGGGGAACTCCTACAATGAGCAGTTCTTC.

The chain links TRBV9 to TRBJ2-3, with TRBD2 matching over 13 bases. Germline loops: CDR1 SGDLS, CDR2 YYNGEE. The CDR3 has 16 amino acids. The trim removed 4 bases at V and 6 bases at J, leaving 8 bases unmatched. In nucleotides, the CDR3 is TGTGCCAGCAGCTTACTCGGGACTAGCGGGATGGATACGCAGTATTTT. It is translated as CASSLLGTSGMDTQYF. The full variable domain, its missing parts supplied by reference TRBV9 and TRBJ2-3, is DSGVTQTPKHLITATGQRVTLRCSPRSGDLSVYWYQQSLDQGLQFLIQYYNGEERAKGNILERFSAQQFPDLHSELNLSSLELGDSALYFCASSLLGTSGMDTQYFGPGTRLTVL.

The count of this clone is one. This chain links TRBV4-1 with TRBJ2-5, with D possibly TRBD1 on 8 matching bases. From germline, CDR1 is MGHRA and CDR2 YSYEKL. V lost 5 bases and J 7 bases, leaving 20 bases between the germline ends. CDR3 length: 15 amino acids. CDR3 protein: CASSIGTITGGTQYF. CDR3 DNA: TGCGCCAGCAGCATCGGGACTATTACAGGGGGGACCCAGTACTTC.

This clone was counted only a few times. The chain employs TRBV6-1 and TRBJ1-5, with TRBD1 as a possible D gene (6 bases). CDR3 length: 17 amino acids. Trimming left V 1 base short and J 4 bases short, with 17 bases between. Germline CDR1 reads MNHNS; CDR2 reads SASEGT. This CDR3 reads CASSEGKRGGLNQPQHF. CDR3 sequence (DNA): TGTGCCAGCAGTGAAGGCAAGAGGGGGGGCCTTAATCAGCCCCAGCATTTT.

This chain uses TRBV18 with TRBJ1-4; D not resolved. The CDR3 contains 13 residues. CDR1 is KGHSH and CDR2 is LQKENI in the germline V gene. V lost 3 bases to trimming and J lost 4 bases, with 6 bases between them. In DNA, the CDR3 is TGTGCCAGCTCACCCGGACTTAATGAAAAACTGTTTTTT. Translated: CASSPGLNEKLFF.

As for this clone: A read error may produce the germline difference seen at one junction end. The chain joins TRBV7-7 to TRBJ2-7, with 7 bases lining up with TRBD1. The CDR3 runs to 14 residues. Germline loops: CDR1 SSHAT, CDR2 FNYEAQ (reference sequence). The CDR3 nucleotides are TGTGCTAGCAGCTTAAGGGGGCAGGAGGACGAGCAGTACTTC. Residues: CASSLRGQEDEQYF.

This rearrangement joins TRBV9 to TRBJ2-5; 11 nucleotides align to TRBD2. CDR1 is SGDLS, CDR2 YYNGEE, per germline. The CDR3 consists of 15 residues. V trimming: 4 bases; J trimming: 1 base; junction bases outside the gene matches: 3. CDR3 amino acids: CASSSSGRPQETQYF. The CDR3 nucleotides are TGTGCCAGCAGCTCTAGCGGGAGGCCCCAAGAGACCCAGTACTTC.